The 27 T cell receptor beta chains below come from one sample, sequenced in a study of blood T cell repertoires in COVID-19. The data were produced by immunoSEQ multiplex PCR, yet TCRdb's version contains in-frame clones alone and is incomplete. The repertoire holds 150,000 to 200,000 clones, with about 88% as singletons. Material: peripheral blood. Receptors originate from a man in his sixties with acute or convalescent COVID-19.

There are a few counts of this clone. The chain carries TRBV30 and TRBJ1-3, with a possible D match to TRBD1 (5 bases). The CDR3 has 15 amino acids. With 3 bases removed from V and 4 bases from J, the gap between germline ends came to 16 bases. CDR1 is GTSNPN, CDR2 SVGIG, per germline (reference sequence). CDR3 sequence (DNA): TGTGCCTGGAGCCGGGACTCCGGCGGAGGAAACACCATATATTTT. It specifies CAWSRDSGGGNTIYF.

This clone appeared a single time. V and J are TRBV11-3 and TRBJ1-1; TRBD1 aligns across 9 bases. Per the germline V gene, CDR1 is SGHNT and CDR2 is YENEEA. The CDR3 runs to 15 residues. V shed 0 bases, J shed 7 bases, and the junction held 6 bases outside the gene matches. The CDR3 DNA is TGTGCCAGCAGCTTAGATGGGGACAGGGATAATGAAGCTTTCTTT. It is translated as CASSLDGDRDNEAFF.

CDR3 in amino acids: CASSLPGQNLYGYTF. The CDR3 nucleotides read TGTGCCAGCAGCCTGCCGGGACAGAACCTTTATGGCTACACCTTC. V gene TRBV7-3 combines with J gene TRBJ1-2, with 7 positions matching TRBD1. The V gene's germline CDR1 is SGHTA and CDR2 FQGTGA. The length of the CDR3 is 15 residues. The V segment lost 5 bases and the J segment 5 bases; nucleotides outside the gene matches: 11.

This clone was recorded a few times. The rearrangement joins TRBV7-2 to TRBJ2-3, with D possibly being TRBD1 (6 bases). The V and J ends lost 0 bases and 10 bases respectively, with 11 bases between them. Germline assignment: CDR1 SGHTA and CDR2 FQGNSA. This CDR3 contains 13 residues. The CDR3 DNA is TGTGCCAGCAGCTTAGCTTACAGGGATCCGCAGTATTTT. This sequence encodes CASSLAYRDPQYF.

The chain has TRBV3-1 (or the pseudogene TRBV3-2) and TRBJ1-6; D remains unclear. CDR1 and CDR2 (germline): LGHDT, YNNKEL (reference sequence). The CDR3 has 14 amino acids. The V gene lost 1 base and the J gene lost 9 bases, with 10 bases spanning the gap. CDR3 DNA: TGTGCCAGCAGCCAAGCCGGGAACGGTTCACCCCTCCACTTT. Its protein product is CASSQAGNGSPLHF.

The chain employs TRBV2 and TRBJ1-1; 10 bases align to TRBD1. With 8 bases clipped from V and 3 bases from J, the junction kept 6 bases outside the gene matches. CDR3 length equals 14 residues. Germline V gene sequence: CDR1 SNHLY, CDR2 FYNNEI. CDR3 in DNA: TGTGCCAGCGACAGGGGGCGGCTGGACACTGAAGCTTTCTTT. Residues: CASDRGRLDTEAFF.

This clone appeared a single time. The J gene is TRBJ1-5, the V gene TRBV3-1 (or the pseudogene TRBV3-2), with 8 bases lining up with TRBD1. The trim removed 5 bases at V and 5 bases at J, leaving 5 bases unmatched. This CDR3 comprises 14 residues. CDR1 is LGHDT and CDR2 is YNNKEL in the germline V gene (reference sequence). CDR3 residues: CASSASRGHQPQHF. The CDR3 nucleotides read TGTGCCAGCAGCGCTAGCAGGGGGCATCAGCCCCAGCATTTT.

The chain joins TRBV12-3 or TRBV12-4 to TRBJ1-2; perhaps TRBD1 as D (5 bases). V lost 5 bases and J 6 bases, leaving 10 bases between the germline ends. The CDR3 loop spans 12 amino acids. DNA for the CDR3: TGTGCCAGCAGTACTGACAGTCATGGCTACACCTTC. Protein product: CASSTDSHGYTF.

This clone was counted only a few times. The chain links TRBV10-3 to TRBJ2-1, with 9 positions matching TRBD1. Per germline, CDR1 ENHRY and CDR2 SYGVKD. The ends lost 2 bases at V and 0 bases at J; junction bases unmatched: 2. This CDR3 region has 16 residues. CDR3 in DNA: TGTGCCATCAGTGAGCAGGACAGGGGCTCCTACAATGAGCAGTTCTTC. Protein: CAISEQDRGSYNEQFF.

This sequence joins TRBV15 and TRBJ1-2; the D is unclear. V shed 1 base and J shed 2 bases, with 8 bases lying between them. The germline V gene encodes CDR1 LNHNV and CDR2 YYDKDF (reference sequence). CDR3 length: 14 amino acids. As DNA, the CDR3 is TGTGCCACCAGCAGAGGCGGCCAGAACTATGGCTACACCTTC. Its translation is CATSRGGQNYGYTF.

V and J are TRBV18 and TRBJ2-3, with D unclear. V was shortened by 2 bases and J by 7 bases, with 10 bases between the two germline ends. The CDR3 contains 13 residues. Germline-derived CDR1 and CDR2 are KGHSH and LQKENI. The CDR3: CASSPSSGNTQYF. CDR3 bases: TGTGCCAGCTCACCATCATCCGGTAATACGCAGTATTTT.

The CDR3 reads CASSLGLRELYTF. The CDR3 DNA follows: TGTGCCAGCAGCTTAGGGCTACGGGAGCTCTACACCTTC. The rearrangement joins TRBV7-2 to TRBJ1-2; D not resolved. The CDR3 length is 13 residues. V gave up 1 base and J gave up 10 bases, with 13 bases separating them. Germline V CDR1 and CDR2: SGHTA, FQGNSA.

This rearrangement joins TRBV19 to TRBJ2-3; D ambiguous. Germline V CDR1 and CDR2: LNHDA, SQIVND (reference sequence). Trimming took off 4 bases at V and 1 base at J, with 6 bases between the two ends. The CDR3 spans 13 residues. As DNA, the CDR3 is TGTGCCAGTAGTAGTAGCCGCACAGATACGCAGTATTTT. It codes for CASSSSRTDTQYF.

This clone was seen a handful of times. The chain combines TRBV18 with TRBJ1-2; D call uncertain. Trimming shortened V by 6 bases and J by 6 bases, and 20 bases separated the two germline ends. Germline CDR1 and CDR2: KGHSH and LQKENI. The CDR3 sequence is 15 residues long. CDR3 protein: CASSLEGPGLNGYTF. The DNA for the CDR3 is TGTGCCAGCTCTTTAGAGGGCCCGGGTCTTAATGGCTACACCTTC.

The rearrangement uses TRBV30 and TRBJ1-3; 8 nucleotides line up with TRBD1. V trimming: 0 bases; J trimming: 4 bases; junction bases outside the gene matches: 11. The germline CDR1 and CDR2 sequences are GTSNPN and SVGIG (reference sequence). The CDR3 is 17 residues long. Here the CDR3 reads CAWSVKQGAGGGNTIYF. CDR3 DNA sequence: TGTGCCTGGAGTGTAAAACAGGGAGCAGGGGGCGGAAACACCATATATTTT.

This clone was seen a single time. This chain uses TRBV11-3 with TRBJ2-3, with 7 bases matching TRBD1. Trimming at V came to 5 bases and at J to 6 bases, leaving 11 bases not matched to a gene. CDR1 and CDR2 (germline): SGHNT, YENEEA. The CDR3 has 15 amino acids. CDR3 nucleotides: TGTGCCAGCAGCCTCGACAGGGTAGGGTTGGATACGCAGTATTTT. Its translation is CASSLDRVGLDTQYF.

The chain employs TRBV7-3 and TRBJ1-5; TRBD1 might be the D (5 bases). Germline lookup yields CDR1 SGHTA and CDR2 FQGTGA. Deletions cut 1 base from V and 3 bases from J, with 10 bases between. The CDR3 spans 15 residues. The CDR3 coding sequence is TGTGCCAGCAGCTTAAACGGGGGTAACAATCAGCCCCAGCATTTT. Translating it yields CASSLNGGNNQPQHF.

The chain has TRBV5-6 and TRBJ1-1, with TRBD1 identical over 9 bases. The germline CDR1 and CDR2 sequences are SGHDT and YYEEEE. This CDR3 is 14 amino acids long. J was trimmed by 0 bases and V by 4 bases; bases with no gene match: 1. CDR3 loop: CASSGTGMNTEAFF. The DNA for the CDR3 is TGTGCCAGCAGCGGGACAGGGATGAACACTGAAGCTTTCTTT. The entire variable domain, with the rest obtained from reference TRBV5-6 and TRBJ1-1, is as follows: DAGVTQSPTHLIKTRGQQVTLRCSPKSGHDTVSWYQQALGQGPQFIFQYYEEEERQRGNFPDRFSGHQFPNYSSELNVNALLLGDSALYLCASSGTGMNTEAFFGQGTRLTVV.

This sequence joins TRBV20-1 and TRBJ1-1; no reliable D call. V was shortened by 6 bases and J by 4 bases, with 9 bases between the two germline ends. The CDR3 has 11 residues. In germline, CDR1 is DFQATT, CDR2 SNEGSKA (reference sequence). The CDR3 coding sequence is TGCAGTGCACCCGGGAGCACTGAAGCTTTCTTT. This codes for CSAPGSTEAFF.

This clone was seen only once. The chain combines TRBV18 with TRBJ1-5; D remains unclear. The germline V and J ends were trimmed by 5 bases and 1 base, with 6 bases remaining between them. CDR3 length: 13 amino acids. Per germline, CDR1 KGHSH and CDR2 LQKENI. The CDR3 coding sequence is TGTGCCAGCTCAGGTCGGAGCAATCAGCCCCAGCATTTT. Its translation: CASSGRSNQPQHF.

V is TRBV24-1 and J is TRBJ1-5; 7 nucleotides agree with TRBD1. The germline V gene has CDR1 KGHDR and CDR2 SFDVKD. The CDR3 is 17 amino acids. The V and J ends lost 3 bases and 4 bases, in that order; junction bases with no gene match: 11. CDR3 residues: CATSDRNRGLANQPQHF. In nucleotides, the CDR3 is TGTGCCACCAGTGATCGAAACAGGGGCTTAGCAAATCAGCCCCAGCATTTT.

The chain uses TRBV7-9 and TRBJ1-1; D unresolved. Germline V gene data show CDR1 as SEHNR and CDR2 as FQNEAQ (reference sequence). V lost 1 base and J lost 2, with 11 bases in between. The CDR3 runs to 15 residues. CDR3: CASSLVGSSNTEAFF. The CDR3 coding sequence is TGTGCCAGCAGCTTAGTAGGATCTAGCAACACTGAAGCTTTCTTT.

J is TRBJ2-3 and V is TRBV11-2, with D perhaps TRBD1 (5 bases). Germline values: CDR1 SGHAT, CDR2 FQNNGV. Trimming took off 5 bases at V and 6 bases at J, with 15 bases between the two ends. The CDR3 totals 14 residues. The CDR3 loop reads CASSPLTEGDTQYF. The CDR3 nucleotides read TGTGCCAGCAGCCCGCTGACAGAAGGGGATACGCAGTATTTT. Drawing the rest from reference TRBV11-2 and TRBJ2-3, the complete variable domain is EAGVAQSPRYKIIEKRQSVAFWCNPISGHATLYWYQQILGQGPKLLIQFQNNGVVDDSQLPKDRFSAERLKGVDSTLKIQPAKLEDSAVYLCASSPLTEGDTQYFGPGTRLTVL.

This rearrangement joins TRBV4-1 to TRBJ1-5, with 8 bases that match TRBD1. In germline, CDR1 is MGHRA, CDR2 YSYEKL. This CDR3 region has 18 residues. Unmatched junction bases numbered 7, after V lost 0 bases and J lost 0 bases. The CDR3 protein is CASSQERTGSYSNQPQHF. CDR3 nucleotide sequence: TGCGCCAGCAGCCAAGAACGGACAGGGAGCTATAGCAATCAGCCCCAGCATTTT.

The sample holds a few counts of this clone. The chain uses TRBV5-1 and TRBJ1-2; D uncertain. This CDR3 is built from 12 residues. V lost 3 bases, J lost 6 bases, and 9 bases lay in between. Germline CDR1 SGHRS, CDR2 YFSETQ. The DNA for the CDR3 is TGCGCCAGCAGCTGGGAGTTCAATGGCTACACCTTC. It encodes CASSWEFNGYTF.

This clone was seen ten or more times. The rearrangement joins TRBV5-4 to TRBJ1-2; no clear D gene. The CDR3 consists of 14 residues. Trimming shortened V by 2 bases and J by 5 bases, and 13 bases separated the two germline ends. In germline, CDR1 is SGHNT, CDR2 YYREEE (reference sequence). CDR3 nucleotide sequence: TGTGCCAGCAGCTTAGAGGGAAGATCGTATGGCTACACCTTC. Its protein product is CASSLEGRSYGYTF. Together with reference TRBV5-4 and TRBJ1-2, the CDR3 gives the full variable domain: ETGVTQSPTHLIKTRGQQVTLRCSSQSGHNTVSWYQQALGQGPQFIFQYYREEENGRGNFPPRFSGLQFPNYSSELNVNALELDDSALYLCASSLEGRSYGYTFGSGTRLTVV.

The chain links TRBV7-2 to TRBJ2-3, with TRBD2 identical over 7 bases. CDR1 is SGHTA and CDR2 is FQGNSA in the germline V gene. The CDR3 totals 16 residues. V lost 4 bases and J lost 2; bases outside the gene matches: 9. In DNA form, the CDR3 reads TGTGCCAGCAGCTCGCGGACTAGAAAGGCCACAGATACGCAGTATTTT. Amino acid sequence: CASSSRTRKATDTQYF.